This is a list of T cell receptor beta chains from one sample in a study of blood T cell repertoires in COVID-19. Assay: immunoSEQ multiplex PCR; the TCRdb copy retains only in-frame clones and omits some. The sample includes about 20,000 clones, over 70% of them seen just once. Sequences were obtained from peripheral blood. All receptors derive from an older man with active or convalescent COVID-19. Each CDR3 is given with its conserved first and last residue. The order of the fields is J gene, D gene, clone size, V gene, CDR3 DNA, CDR3 protein. A D gene is named only where the DNA matches it firmly. Expanded clones are given a class, and other clones once, few, many or no size at all.

j_gene: TRBJ1-5; d_gene: NA; abundance: medium-sized; v_gene: TRBV4-1; CDR3nt: TGCGCCAGCAGCCAAGATCAGAAGGAGGTTCAGCCCCAGCATTTT; CDR3aa: CASSQDQKEVQPQHF
j_gene: TRBJ1-6; d_gene: TRBD1; abundance: NA; v_gene: TRBV5-1; CDR3nt: TGCGCCAGCAGCTTGCCCCCCGCGGGACAGGGGGCCCTCCACTTT; CDR3aa: CASSLPPAGQGALHF
j_gene: TRBJ2-3; d_gene: TRBD2; abundance: NA; v_gene: TRBV6-1; CDR3nt: TGTGCCAGCAGTGAGCTTAGCGGGGGGGCCGCAGATACGCAGTATTTT; CDR3aa: CASSELSGGAADTQYF
j_gene: TRBJ1-2; d_gene: NA; abundance: NA; v_gene: TRBV11-2; CDR3nt: TGTGCCAGCAGCCCAAACACAGGGATTAACTATGGCTACACCTTC; CDR3aa: CASSPNTGINYGYTF
j_gene: TRBJ1-6; d_gene: TRBD1; abundance: NA; v_gene: TRBV9; CDR3nt: TGTGCCAGCAGCGTAGCTCATCAGGGGGCAAGTTCACCCCTCCACTTT; CDR3aa: CASSVAHQGASSPLHF
j_gene: TRBJ1-1; d_gene: NA; abundance: NA; v_gene: TRBV5-3; CDR3nt: TGTGCCAGAAGCCCCAAAAAGAGGAACACTGAAGCTTTCTTT; CDR3aa: CARSPKKRNTEAFF
j_gene: TRBJ2-7; d_gene: NA; abundance: NA; v_gene: TRBV2; CDR3nt: TGTGCCACAGGGGCAGCGAGGGCCGAGCAGTACTTC; CDR3aa: CATGAARAEQYF
j_gene: TRBJ2-1; d_gene: TRBD1; abundance: few; v_gene: TRBV3-1/TRBV3-2; CDR3nt: TGTGCCAGCGGATTCCGGGACAGACCCTACAATGAGCAGTTCTTC; CDR3aa: CASGFRDRPYNEQFF
j_gene: TRBJ2-5; d_gene: TRBD1; abundance: NA; v_gene: TRBV19; CDR3nt: TGTGCCAGTAGTATAGCCTTGACAGGGCGACAAGAGACCCAGTACTTC; CDR3aa: CASSIALTGRQETQYF
j_gene: TRBJ2-2; d_gene: TRBD1; abundance: NA; v_gene: TRBV3-1/TRBV3-2; CDR3nt: TGTGCCAGCAGAGAAGGGGGCGTCAACGGGGAGCTGTTTTTT; CDR3aa: CASREGGVNGELFF
j_gene: TRBJ1-3; d_gene: NA; abundance: NA; v_gene: TRBV3-1/TRBV3-2; CDR3nt: TGTGCCAGCAGCCAAGGAACCAGAGGAAACACCATATATTTT; CDR3aa: CASSQGTRGNTIYF
j_gene: TRBJ1-4; d_gene: NA; abundance: once; v_gene: TRBV6-1; CDR3nt: TGTGCCAGCAGTGAAGCGCTAGGGGGTTTGGATGAAAAACTGTTTTTT; CDR3aa: CASSEALGGLDEKLFF
j_gene: TRBJ2-7; d_gene: NA; abundance: NA; v_gene: TRBV11-2; CDR3nt: TGTGCCAGCAGCTCACAGGGCTCACCCTCCTACGAGCAGTACTTC; CDR3aa: CASSSQGSPSYEQYF
j_gene: TRBJ1-1; d_gene: NA; abundance: NA; v_gene: TRBV3-1/TRBV3-2; CDR3nt: TGTGCCAGCAGCCCATGGCGGGGGGAAACTGAAGCTTTCTTT; CDR3aa: CASSPWRGETEAFF
j_gene: TRBJ2-3; d_gene: NA; abundance: NA; v_gene: TRBV5-1; CDR3nt: TGCGCCAGCAGCCCCGTAAGGGGGGGGGACACAGATACGCAGTATTTT; CDR3aa: CASSPVRGGDTDTQYF
j_gene: TRBJ1-2; d_gene: NA; abundance: NA; v_gene: TRBV5-6; CDR3nt: TGTGCCAGCAGCTTGTGGGAGGGAACTGGGATTATTTATGGCTACACCTTC; CDR3aa: CASSLWEGTGIIYGYTF